The rows below give T cell receptor beta chains drawn from one sample of a study of blood T cells in healthy people across ages. One entry per CDR3 protein results from TCRdb running MiXCR on the 5' RACE reads. The sample lists about 1.7 million distinct CDR3 sequences; roughly 30% were seen once. The sample taken for sequencing was blood. Receptors originate from a woman in her 30s in good health. Each CDR3 is given with its conserved first and last residue. Each record gives: clone size, J gene, V gene, D gene, CDR3 DNA, CDR3 protein. The D gene is left open where the match is weak. Clone size is shown for a subset of rows, as once, few, many or a class of expanded clone.

size: NA; J: TRBJ1-1; V: TRBV6-2/TRBV6-3; D: NA; DNA: TGTGCCAGCAGTTACTCGACGACCCAGGGGTGGAACACTGAAGCTTTCTTT; CDR3: CASSYSTTQGWNTEAFF
size: NA; J: TRBJ1-2; V: TRBV29-1; D: NA; DNA: TGCAGCGTTGAATCGAACTATGGCTACACCTTC; CDR3: CSVESNYGYTF
size: many; J: TRBJ2-5; V: TRBV20-1; D: NA; DNA: TGCAGTGCTAGTTACTATCAAGAGACCCAGTACTTC; CDR3: CSASYYQETQYF
size: few; J: TRBJ2-7; V: TRBV25-1; D: TRBD2; DNA: TGTGCCACCAGGGGACTAGCGGGAACCTACGGGCAGTACTTC; CDR3: CATRGLAGTYGQYF
size: NA; J: TRBJ2-3; V: TRBV7-9; D: TRBD2; DNA: TGTGCCAGCAGTCCTAGCGGGAGTATGGATACGCAGTATTTT; CDR3: CASSPSGSMDTQYF
size: few; J: TRBJ2-7; V: TRBV20-1; D: NA; DNA: TGCAGTGCTCCTGAGGCAGGGCGGGCGTACGAGCAGTACTTC; CDR3: CSAPEAGRAYEQYF
size: few; J: TRBJ2-3; V: TRBV14; D: NA; DNA: TGTGCCAGCAACCAAGGGCGGGGTGCCCCAGATACGCAGTATTTT; CDR3: CASNQGRGAPDTQYF
size: few; J: TRBJ2-1; V: TRBV7-2; D: TRBD2; DNA: TGTGCCGGCAGATCGAGCGGGGCGCGATACAATGAGCAGTTCTTC; CDR3: CAGRSSGARYNEQFF
size: few; J: TRBJ2-1; V: TRBV20-1; D: NA; DNA: TGCAGTGCTAGGGAGGATAATGACAATGAGCAGTTCTTC; CDR3: CSAREDNDNEQFF
size: NA; J: TRBJ1-2; V: TRBV29-1; D: NA; DNA: TGCAGCGTTGGAGACTATGACTACACCTTC; CDR3: CSVGDYDYTF
size: few; J: TRBJ2-7; V: TRBV19; D: NA; DNA: TGTGCCAGTAGTAAAGGGACGGCCACCTACGAGCAGTACTTC; CDR3: CASSKGTATYEQYF
size: many; J: TRBJ1-5; V: TRBV6-6; D: NA; DNA: TGTGCCAGCAGTAGCCCGAGGCAGCCCCAGCATTTT; CDR3: CASSSPRQPQHF
size: NA; J: TRBJ2-3; V: TRBV20-1; D: TRBD1; DNA: TGCAGTGCTCCCTTGGGGACAGGGGACACAGATACGCAGTATTTT; CDR3: CSAPLGTGDTDTQYF
size: NA; J: TRBJ1-2; V: TRBV12-3/TRBV12-4; D: NA; DNA: TGTGCCAGCAGTTCCTTGGGGGTTGGCTACACCTTC; CDR3: CASSSLGVGYTF
size: NA; J: TRBJ2-3; V: TRBV20-1; D: TRBD2; DNA: TGCAGTGCTAGAGCTGCTTCAAGCGGGGGGGCAGATACGCAGTATTTT; CDR3: CSARAASSGGADTQYF
size: NA; J: TRBJ2-7; V: TRBV14; D: NA; DNA: TGTGCCAGCAGCCACTCGGACGGGGCTCACTCCTACGAGCAGTACTTC; CDR3: CASSHSDGAHSYEQYF
size: few; J: TRBJ2-5; V: TRBV5-1; D: NA; DNA: TGCGCCAGCAGCTTGCAGCCCTCGGGCGAGGCCCAGTACTTC; CDR3: CASSLQPSGEAQYF